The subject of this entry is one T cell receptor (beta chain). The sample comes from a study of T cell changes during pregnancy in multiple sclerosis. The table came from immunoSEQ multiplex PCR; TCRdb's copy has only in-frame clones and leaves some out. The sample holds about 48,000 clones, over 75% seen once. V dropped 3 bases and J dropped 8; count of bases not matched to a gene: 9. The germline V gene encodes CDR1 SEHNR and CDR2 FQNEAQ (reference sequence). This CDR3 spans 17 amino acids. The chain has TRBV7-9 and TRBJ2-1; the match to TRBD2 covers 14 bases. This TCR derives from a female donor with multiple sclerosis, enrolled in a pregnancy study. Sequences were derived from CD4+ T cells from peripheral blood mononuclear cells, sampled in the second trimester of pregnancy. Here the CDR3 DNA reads TGTGCCAGCAGCTTGGTGGGACTAGCGGGAGTGTCGGATGAGCAGTTCTTC. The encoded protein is CASSLVGLAGVSDEQFF.